The clone carrying this T cell receptor beta chain showed up many times. These data come from a study of neurological immune-mediated disorders. Study-wide context: About 90% of the 34 multiple sclerosis patients had relapsing-remitting disease; 3 had secondary progressive.

V was cut by 2 bases and J by 4 bases, with 9 bases left in between. Per germline, CDR1 SGHKS and CDR2 YYEKEE (reference sequence). This CDR3 is 13 amino acids long. Each CDR3 protein gets one entry after TCRdb re-called the 5' RACE reads with MiXCR. The table includes about 82,000 distinct CDR3 sequences, approximately 2.4% detected once. This clonotype was sampled from a woman aged 30 to 39 with multiple sclerosis. The chain links TRBV5-5 to TRBJ1-1; the D is unclear. Specimen: PBMCs. Written as DNA, the CDR3 is TGTGCCAGCAGCTTCGACGGAGGCACTGAAGCTTTCTTT. Protein sequence: CASSFDGGTEAFF. The whole variable domain, filled in from reference TRBV5-5 and TRBJ1-1, reads DAGVTQSPTHLIKTRGQQVTLRCSPISGHKSVSWYQQVLGQGPQFIFQYYEKEERGRGNFPDRFSARQFPNYSSELNVNALLLGDSALYLCASSFDGGTEAFFGQGTRLTVV.